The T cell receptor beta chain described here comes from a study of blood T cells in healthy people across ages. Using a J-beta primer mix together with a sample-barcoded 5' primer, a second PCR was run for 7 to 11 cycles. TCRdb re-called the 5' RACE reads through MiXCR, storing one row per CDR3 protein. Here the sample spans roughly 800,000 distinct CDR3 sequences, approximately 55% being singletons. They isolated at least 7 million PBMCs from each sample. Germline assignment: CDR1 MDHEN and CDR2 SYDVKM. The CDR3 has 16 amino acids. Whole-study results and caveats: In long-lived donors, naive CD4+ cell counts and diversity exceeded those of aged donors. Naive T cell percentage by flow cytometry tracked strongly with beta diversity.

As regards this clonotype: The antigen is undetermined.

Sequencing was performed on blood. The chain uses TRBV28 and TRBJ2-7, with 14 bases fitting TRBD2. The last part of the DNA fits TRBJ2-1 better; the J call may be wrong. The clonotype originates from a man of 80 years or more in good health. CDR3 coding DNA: TGTGCCAGCAGTTTGGGACTAGCGGGAGACCTAAATGAGCAGTTCTTC. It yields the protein CASSLGLAGDLNEQFF.